This TCR beta chain was sequenced in a study of blood T cells in healthy people across ages. Study-wide results and caveats: A roughly linear age-dependent decrease characterized TCR beta diversity per million T cells.

The V gene's germline CDR1 is LNHDA and CDR2 SQIVND (reference sequence). The CDR3 runs 11 residues. Alongside a J-beta primer mix, a sample-barcoded 5' primer served in a second PCR lasting about 7 to 12 cycles. TCRdb independently ran MiXCR on the 5' RACE reads; one entry per CDR3 protein. This sample has more than 550,000 distinct CDR3 sequences, with 20% to 25% found just once. In regard to this clonotype: Antigen unknown.

Sequenced input: blood. This sequence was found in a man between 65 and 85 years old in good health. J is TRBJ2-5 and V is TRBV19; the D gene is possibly TRBD2 (5 bases). The better agreement between TRBJ2-1 and the DNA end casts doubt on the J call. This chain's CDR3 is CASTSFDEQFF. For the CDR3, the DNA is TGTGCCAGTACTAGCTTCGATGAGCAGTTCTTC.